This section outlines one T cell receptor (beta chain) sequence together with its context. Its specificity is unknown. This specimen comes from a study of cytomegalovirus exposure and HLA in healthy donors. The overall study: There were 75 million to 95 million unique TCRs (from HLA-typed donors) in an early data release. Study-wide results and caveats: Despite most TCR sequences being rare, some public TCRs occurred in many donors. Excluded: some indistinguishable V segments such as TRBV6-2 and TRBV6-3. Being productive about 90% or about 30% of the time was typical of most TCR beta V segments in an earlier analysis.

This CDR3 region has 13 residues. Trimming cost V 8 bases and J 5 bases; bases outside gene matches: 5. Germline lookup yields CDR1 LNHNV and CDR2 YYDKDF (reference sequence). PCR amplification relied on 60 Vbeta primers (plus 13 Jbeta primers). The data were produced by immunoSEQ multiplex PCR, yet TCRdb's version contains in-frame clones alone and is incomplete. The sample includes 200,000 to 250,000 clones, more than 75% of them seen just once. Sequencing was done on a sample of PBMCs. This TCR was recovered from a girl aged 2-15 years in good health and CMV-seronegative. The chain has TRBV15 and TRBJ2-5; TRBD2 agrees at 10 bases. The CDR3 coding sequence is TGTGCCACCGTAGCGGGGGGTTGGGAGACCCAGTACTTC. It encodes CATVAGGWETQYF. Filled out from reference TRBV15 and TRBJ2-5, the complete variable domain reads DAMVIQNPRYQVTQFGKPVTLSCSQTLNHNVMYWYQQKSSQAPKLLFHYYDKDFNNEADTPDNFQSRRPNTSFCFLDIRSPGLGDTAMYLCATVAGGWETQYFGPGTRLLVL.